This is a list of T cell receptor beta chains from one sample in a study of T cells in Graves' hyperthyroidism and ophthalmopathy. TCRdb independently ran MiXCR on the multiplex PCR reads; one entry per CDR3 protein. The data hold approximately 600,000 distinct CDR3 sequences, with roughly 17% observed a single time. Source material: blood. The receptors come from a woman aged 25-40 years with Graves' hyperthyroidism. Each CDR3 is given with its conserved first and last residue. The order of the fields is clone size, J gene, V gene, D gene, CDR3 DNA, CDR3 protein. The D gene is left open where the match is weak. Size is omitted from some rows. Given values are once, few, many or a class for expanded clones.

size: -; J: TRBJ2-7; V: TRBV28; D: TRBD2; DNA: TGTGCCAGCAGCTCCCGGACTAGCGGGGATTACGAGCAGTACTTC; CDR3: CASSSRTSGDYEQYF
size: -; J: TRBJ2-1; V: TRBV7-8; D: -; DNA: TGTGCCAGCAGCTTAGACATTCCCCAGTTCTTC; CDR3: CASSLDIPQFF
size: many; J: TRBJ2-7; V: TRBV20-1; D: TRBD1; DNA: TGCAGTGCTAGAGACGGGACAGGGGGCGAGGAGCAGTACTTC; CDR3: CSARDGTGGEEQYF
size: -; J: TRBJ2-7; V: TRBV6-1; D: -; DNA: TGTGCCAGCAGTGAGCCAGAGGGCCGTCCTAGCTACGAGCAGTACTTC; CDR3: CASSEPEGRPSYEQYF
size: few; J: TRBJ2-6; V: TRBV6-1; D: -; DNA: TGTGCCAGCAAGGTCGCACCTTCTGGGGCCAACGTCCTGACTTTC; CDR3: CASKVAPSGANVLTF
size: -; J: TRBJ2-5; V: TRBV7-9; D: -; DNA: TGTGCCAGCAGCTACCCGTCCCCTCGAGGGACCCAGTACTTC; CDR3: CASSYPSPRGTQYF
size: few; J: TRBJ2-1; V: TRBV19; D: TRBD2; DNA: TGTGCCAGTAGTCCCTGGTCGCGGGAGTACAATGAGCAGTTCTTC; CDR3: CASSPWSREYNEQFF
size: few; J: TRBJ2-5; V: TRBV5-1; D: TRBD2; DNA: TGCGCCAGCAGCTTGGTAGCGGGATTCCAAGAGACCCAGTACTTC; CDR3: CASSLVAGFQETQYF
size: many; J: TRBJ1-4; V: TRBV19; D: -; DNA: TGTGCCAGTAGCATCGGGACGTTCAGGGAAAAACTGTTTTTT; CDR3: CASSIGTFREKLFF
size: -; J: TRBJ1-5; V: TRBV7-2; D: -; DNA: TGTGCCAGCAGCCTATTCTTCAATCAGCCCCAGCATTTT; CDR3: CASSLFFNQPQHF
size: many; J: TRBJ1-6; V: TRBV20-1; D: -; DNA: TGCAGTGCAACCGGGACAATCAGCTCACCCCTCCACTTT; CDR3: CSATGTISSPLHF
size: many; J: TRBJ2-3; V: TRBV20-1; D: -; DNA: TGCAGTGCTAGCAGGGAAAGTTACACAGATACGCAGTATTTT; CDR3: CSASRESYTDTQYF
size: -; J: TRBJ2-1; V: TRBV7-9; D: TRBD2; DNA: TGTGCCAGCAGCTCCGGCGCGGGAGGGGACCGGTTCTTC; CDR3: CASSSGAGGDRFF
size: many; J: TRBJ2-3; V: TRBV7-3; D: TRBD1; DNA: TGTGCCAGCAGCTTATCAGGGGGCGATACGCAGTATTTT; CDR3: CASSLSGGDTQYF
size: few; J: TRBJ2-2; V: TRBV11-2; D: -; DNA: TGTGCCAGCAGCGGGGCGGTAGTCGGGGAGCTGTTTTTT; CDR3: CASSGAVVGELFF
size: many; J: TRBJ2-7; V: TRBV28; D: TRBD1; DNA: TGTGCCAGCATCGAGGGGACAGGGAGGTACGAGCAGTACTTC; CDR3: CASIEGTGRYEQYF
size: many; J: TRBJ2-5; V: TRBV6-1; D: TRBD2; DNA: TGTGCCAGCAGTCGCCGGCGTCTAGCGGAAGAGACCCAGTACTTC; CDR3: CASSRRRLAEETQYF
size: -; J: TRBJ1-1; V: TRBV7-3; D: -; DNA: TGTGCCAGCAGCCCTCTCGCGCGGATGAACACTGAAGCTTTCTTT; CDR3: CASSPLARMNTEAFF
size: many; J: TRBJ2-7; V: TRBV27; D: TRBD1; DNA: TGTGCCAGCAGCCGACAGGGGGTACCCTACGAGCAGTACTTC; CDR3: CASSRQGVPYEQYF
size: -; J: TRBJ1-4; V: TRBV12-3/TRBV12-4; D: -; DNA: TGTGCCAGCAGTTCGCTCTTCGATCGGAAACTGTTTTTT; CDR3: CASSSLFDRKLFF
size: -; J: TRBJ2-1; V: TRBV4-1; D: TRBD2; DNA: TGCGCCAGCAGCCAAGTCATTTTGGTAGCGGGGTACAATGAGCAGTTCTTC; CDR3: CASSQVILVAGYNEQFF
size: many; J: TRBJ2-7; V: TRBV2; D: -; DNA: TGTGCCAGCCTGGGTCAAGCGGCGACCTACGAGCAGTACTTC; CDR3: CASLGQAATYEQYF
size: few; J: TRBJ2-5; V: TRBV20-1; D: TRBD2; DNA: TGCAGTGCTAAGTCGGGGGCGTCTAAACTAGCGGGAGGTTGGAGAGAGACCCAGTACTTC; CDR3: CSAKSGASKLAGGWRETQYF
size: few; J: TRBJ2-7; V: TRBV29-1; D: -; DNA: TGCAGCGTTTCAAGACGCCTGGGGGGCGAGCAGTACTTC; CDR3: CSVSRRLGGEQYF
size: few; J: TRBJ1-3; V: TRBV2; D: -; DNA: TGTGCCAGCAGTGAACTGACGGGAAACTCTGGAAACACCATATATTTT; CDR3: CASSELTGNSGNTIYF
size: -; J: TRBJ1-2; V: TRBV27; D: TRBD1; DNA: TGTGCCAGCAGTCGTTCCGGGACAGGGACACTATATGGCTACACCTTC; CDR3: CASSRSGTGTLYGYTF
size: -; J: TRBJ2-5; V: TRBV5-4; D: -; DNA: TGTGCCAGCAGCTTGGGACACAGGGAGGAGACCCAGTACTTC; CDR3: CASSLGHREETQYF
size: many; J: TRBJ1-4; V: TRBV12-3/TRBV12-4; D: TRBD1; DNA: TGTGCCAGCAGTGAGACAGGGCGAAGCGAAAAACTGTTTTTT; CDR3: CASSETGRSEKLFF
size: few; J: TRBJ2-2; V: TRBV6-2/TRBV6-3; D: TRBD1; DNA: TGTGCCAGCAGTTCGTGGGGGACAGGGAACACCGGGGAGCTGTTTTTT; CDR3: CASSSWGTGNTGELFF
size: -; J: TRBJ1-6; V: TRBV20-1; D: TRBD1; DNA: TGCAGTTCATTCAGGGGGAACATTAATTCACCCCTCCACTTT; CDR3: CSSFRGNINSPLHF
size: many; J: TRBJ1-4; V: TRBV4-2; D: -; DNA: TGTGCCAGCAGCCAAGCGGGACAAATTAATGAAAAACTGTTTTTT; CDR3: CASSQAGQINEKLFF
size: many; J: TRBJ2-3; V: TRBV6-2/TRBV6-3; D: -; DNA: TGTGCCAGCAGTTACGACCGCCAGCGGACCACAGATACGCAGTATTTT; CDR3: CASSYDRQRTTDTQYF
size: many; J: TRBJ2-7; V: TRBV28; D: -; DNA: TGTGCCAGCAGTTCCAATCGGTTAGGGCCATCCTACGAGCAGTACTTC; CDR3: CASSSNRLGPSYEQYF
size: many; J: TRBJ1-2; V: TRBV10-3; D: -; DNA: TGTGCCATCAGTGGATGGGAGGACGCGGCTTCTAACTATGGCTACACCTTC; CDR3: CAISGWEDAASNYGYTF
size: many; J: TRBJ1-1; V: TRBV4-3; D: -; DNA: TGCGCCAGCAGCCCAGGGGCCCGGAACACTGAAGCTTTCTTT; CDR3: CASSPGARNTEAFF
size: many; J: TRBJ2-5; V: TRBV12-3/TRBV12-4; D: -; DNA: TGTGCCAGCAGACGTCAGGGGCTCGGGGAGACCCAGTACTTC; CDR3: CASRRQGLGETQYF
size: many; J: TRBJ2-7; V: TRBV6-5; D: TRBD2; DNA: TGTGCCAGCAGTTACTCGGGGACTAGCGGGCTCTACGAGCAGTACTTC; CDR3: CASSYSGTSGLYEQYF
size: many; J: TRBJ2-4; V: TRBV30; D: -; DNA: TGTGCCTGTGTAGGGGGAAACATTCAGTACTTC; CDR3: CACVGGNIQYF
size: many; J: TRBJ1-1; V: TRBV2; D: -; DNA: TGTGCCAGCAGTGCCGACATCCCCAACACTGAAGCTTTCTTT; CDR3: CASSADIPNTEAFF
size: few; J: TRBJ2-2; V: TRBV29-1; D: -; DNA: TGCAGCGCCCGACAAGGGGTAAACACCGGGGAGCTGTTTTTT; CDR3: CSARQGVNTGELFF
size: many; J: TRBJ2-5; V: TRBV20-1; D: -; DNA: TGCAGTGCTAGAACTGGGCTACAAGAGACCCAGTACTTC; CDR3: CSARTGLQETQYF
size: many; J: TRBJ1-2; V: TRBV20-1; D: TRBD1; DNA: TGCAGTGCTCATAGACAGGGGGCCTATGGCTACACCTTC; CDR3: CSAHRQGAYGYTF
size: many; J: TRBJ2-3; V: TRBV20-1; D: -; DNA: TGCAGTGCTAGTAGGCAGCACACAGATACGCAGTATTTT; CDR3: CSASRQHTDTQYF